Here is one TCR beta chain with its context. At least ten counts were recorded for this clonotype. Its antigen specificity is not known. No qualities accompany the bases; no much larger clone lies one base away. The data originate from a study of regulatory T cells in long-lasting Graves disease (dated by TCRdb to the early 2020s). Looking at the study overall: To count as having persistent Graves' disease, a patient had to have received antithyroid drug treatment for over 5 years with TSH receptor autoantibodies remaining persistently positive. A total of 33 samples underwent TCR sequencing, from about 13 patients with persistent Graves' disease and 20 or so patients with newly diagnosed Graves' disease. Patients with persistent Graves' disease were compared with patients with newly diagnosed Graves' disease using TCR sequencing and RNA sequencing of peripheral blood. The study was registered as a clinical trial and conducted in China. In the clinical cohort, patients with persistent Graves' disease had used antithyroid drugs for an average of roughly ten years.

The library was obtained by multiplex PCR. Sequencing took place on an Illumina HiSeq 4000. TCR beta libraries were built with iRepertoire HTBI primers and Arm-PCR amplification of CDR3 regions. Before sequencing, the PCR products underwent gel purification. The paper's data handling went like this. Gene usage analysis of CDR3 amino acid clonotypes used the approximately 62 TRBV and around 14 TRBJ segments found across samples. COPE and FqMerger were used to merge filtered high-quality paired reads into contigs. BLAST was used to align contigs to IMGT TRBV, TRBD and TRBJ reference genes, and CDR3 was defined according to IMGT. Highly expanded clones were defined as clonotypes with a frequency above 0.1%. Repertoire diversity was measured by Shannon entropy, and V-J evenness by the Gini coefficient. A clonotype was considered public if more than one individual shared it. Clones were called with MiXCR by TCRdb after fastp trimmed the public reads at Q25, and only in-frame beta chains were retained. All rows with the same CDR3 protein become a single entry with the most common DNA and genes. None of the V and J calls come from the authors' own analysis; TCRdb made them. The sample yields around 400,000 distinct CDR3 sequences; around 22% were counted once. The ten largest clones capture about a quarter of the sample.

Reading from cysteine to phenylalanine, the CDR3 counts 15 amino acids. Of the read, only the CDR3 DNA is kept; its 45 bases are in frame from base 1. The junction carries 14 bases between V and J, which are trimmed by 0 bases and 5 bases respectively. Per the germline V gene, SGHDT is the CDR1 and YYEEEE is the CDR2. What the research found in general, with its limitations: Compared with newly diagnosed patients, persistent Graves' disease patients had lower TCR Shannon entropy and fewer highly expanded clones, which suggests clonal expansion. Peripheral blood alone was examined, since thyroid tissue, which constituted the primary lesion, could not be accessed. Preferential use of TRBV28, TRBJ1-2 and TRBJ2-5 was observed in persistent disease, whereas TRBV20-1 and TRBJ2-1 were favored in newly diagnosed disease. As a limitation, the authors acknowledged that the small sample size may reduce accuracy. Patients with persistent disease shared more public clonotypes (under 3,000) than newly diagnosed patients did (approximately 990). Only the TCR beta chain was sequenced and analyzed.

Taken with the paper, the label for time point translates to: persistent/refractory GD, antithyroid drugs over 5 years with positive TRAb. RNA was extracted from PBMCs in TRIzol for both TCR sequencing and RNA sequencing. The diagnosis of Graves' disease was made according to American Thyroid Association guidelines. Patients were recruited from an endocrinology department in Xi'an, China. From each patient, 7.5 to 9.5 milliliters of peripheral blood was collected into an EDTA anticoagulant tube. Ficoll Paque Plus density gradient separation was used to isolate PBMCs, and no further T cell sorting was performed. An Agilent 2100 Bioanalyzer and agarose gel were used to check RNA quality, and a NanoDrop 2000 was used to measure RNA concentration.

The rearrangement joined TRBV5-6 to TRBJ1-2; the D region possibly corresponds to TRBD1 (5 bases align). The sequence was collected from a female donor with Graves disease. Material: peripheral blood mononuclear cells (PBMCs), obtained when the disease was refractory, from a patient treated with antithyroid drugs. The DNA is TGTGCCAGCAGCTTGGGCGACCGGGGCGTATATGGCTACACCTTC. Its protein is CASSLGDRGVYGYTF.